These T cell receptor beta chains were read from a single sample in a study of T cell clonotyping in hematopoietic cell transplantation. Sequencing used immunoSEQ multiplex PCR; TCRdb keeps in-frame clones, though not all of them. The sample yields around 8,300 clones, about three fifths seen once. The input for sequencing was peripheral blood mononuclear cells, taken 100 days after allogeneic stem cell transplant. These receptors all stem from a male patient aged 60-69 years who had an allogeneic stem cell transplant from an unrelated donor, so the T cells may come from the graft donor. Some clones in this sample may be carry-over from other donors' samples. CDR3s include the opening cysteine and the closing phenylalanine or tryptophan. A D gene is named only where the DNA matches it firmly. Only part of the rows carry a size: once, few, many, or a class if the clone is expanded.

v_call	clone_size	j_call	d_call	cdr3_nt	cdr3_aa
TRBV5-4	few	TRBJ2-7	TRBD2	TGTGCCAGCAGCCGGGGGGCGGGAGGTTCCTACGAGCAGTACTTC	CASSRGAGGSYEQYF
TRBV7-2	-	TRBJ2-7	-	TGTGCCAGCAGCTTAATCGGCGGGTACGAGCAGTACTTC	CASSLIGGYEQYF
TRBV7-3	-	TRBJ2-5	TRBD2	TGTGCCAGCAGCCCCCTAGCGGGGGGCCGCCAAGAGACCCAGTACTTC	CASSPLAGGRQETQYF
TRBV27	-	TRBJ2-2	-	TGTGCCAGCAGATCACCCCTTATGTCCCGAAACACCGGGGAGCTGTTTTTT	CASRSPLMSRNTGELFF
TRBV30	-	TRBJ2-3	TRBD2	TGTGCCTGGGCCCGCGGGAGTCGGGCAGATACGCAGTATTTT	CAWARGSRADTQYF
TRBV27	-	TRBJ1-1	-	TGTGCCAGCAGTTTAATGAAGAACACTGAAGCTTTCTTT	CASSLMKNTEAFF
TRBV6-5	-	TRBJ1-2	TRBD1	TGTGCCAGCAGTTTCGACAGGGCAGCTAACTATGGCTACACCTTC	CASSFDRAANYGYTF
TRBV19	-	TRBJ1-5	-	TGTGCCAGTAGTATAGAGTCAAGGCGACCCCAGCATTTT	CASSIESRRPQHF
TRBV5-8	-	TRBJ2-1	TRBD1	TGTGCCAGCAGCTTCGGAGACAGGGCCTACAATGAGCAGTTCTTC	CASSFGDRAYNEQFF
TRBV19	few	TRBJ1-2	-	TGTGCCAGTGGGCAACGGGGGGACACACTGGGAGGCTACACCTTC	CASGQRGDTLGGYTF
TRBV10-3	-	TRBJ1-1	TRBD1	TGTGCCATCAGCGGACAGGGTGGGCGAGCTGAAGCTTTCTTT	CAISGQGGRAEAFF
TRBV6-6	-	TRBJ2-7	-	TGTGCCAGCAGACAATCGGGACGAAACTACGAGCAGTACTTC	CASRQSGRNYEQYF
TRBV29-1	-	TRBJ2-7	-	TGCAGCGTTGAAGGCAGGAGCGCGAGCCGCGACGAGCAGTACTTC	CSVEGRSASRDEQYF
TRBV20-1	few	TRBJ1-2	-	TGCAGTGGCGGGGGCAACTATGGCTACACCTTC	CSGGGNYGYTF
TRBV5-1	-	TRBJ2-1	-	TGCGCCAGCAGCTATTTGGACAGAAACTTCCTTTACAATGAGCAGTTCTTC	CASSYLDRNFLYNEQFF
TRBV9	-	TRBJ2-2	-	TGTGCCAGCAGCGTGGGGGGCTCAAGCACCGGGGAGCTGTTTTTT	CASSVGGSSTGELFF
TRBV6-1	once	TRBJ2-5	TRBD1	TGTGCCAGTGTCTGGGACAGAGAGACCCAGTACTTC	CASVWDRETQYF
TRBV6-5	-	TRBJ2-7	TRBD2	TGTGCCAGCAGTTATCGACCAGCGGGGGCACACTACGAGCAGTACTTC	CASSYRPAGAHYEQYF
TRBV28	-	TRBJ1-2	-	TGTGCCAGCAGTCTATATCCCGGGACGGAGGATACTGGCTACACCTTC	CASSLYPGTEDTGYTF
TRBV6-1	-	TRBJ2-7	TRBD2	TGTGCCAGCAGTGTAAGCGGGGTCTACTCCTACGAGCAGTACTTC	CASSVSGVYSYEQYF
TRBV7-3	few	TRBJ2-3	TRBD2	TGTGCCAGCAGCTTGTCGGGGGGGTCCACAGATACGCAGTATTTT	CASSLSGGSTDTQYF
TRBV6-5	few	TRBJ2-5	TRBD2	TGTGCCAGCAATAGGGGGACTAGCGGTCAAGAGACCCAGTACTTC	CASNRGTSGQETQYF
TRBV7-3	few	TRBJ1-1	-	TGTGCCAGCAGCTTAATGGTACGGGGGGGGAACACTGAAGCTTTCTTT	CASSLMVRGGNTEAFF
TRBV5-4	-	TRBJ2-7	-	TGTGCCAGCAGCGGCTACGGAGGGGGCACTTACGAGCAGTACTTC	CASSGYGGGTYEQYF
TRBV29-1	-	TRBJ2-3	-	TGCAGCGTTGAAGATCTACTCATAGGCACAGATACGCAGTATTTT	CSVEDLLIGTDTQYF
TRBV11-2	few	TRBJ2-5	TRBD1	TGTGCCAGCAGCTTGGGACAGGGGGCCCACCAAGAGACCCAGTACTTC	CASSLGQGAHQETQYF
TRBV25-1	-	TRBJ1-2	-	TGTGCCAGCAGTGAATCCCACTGGTATGGCTACACCTTC	CASSESHWYGYTF
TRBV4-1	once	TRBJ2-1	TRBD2	TGCGCCAGCAGCCAAGGTTCTAGCGGGCTAGGGGATGAGCAGTTCTTC	CASSQGSSGLGDEQFF
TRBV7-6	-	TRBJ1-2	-	TGTGCCAGCAGCTTAGACGGGTCATCCTATGGCTACACCTTC	CASSLDGSSYGYTF
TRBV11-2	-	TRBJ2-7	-	TGTGCCAGCAGCACCTGGGCGGGTACCTACGAGCAGTACTTC	CASSTWAGTYEQYF
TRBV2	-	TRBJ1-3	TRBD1	TGTGCCAGACAGGGGGCCGATGGAAACACCATATATTTT	CARQGADGNTIYF
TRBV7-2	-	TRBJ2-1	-	TGTGCCAGCAGCTTAGCGTCTAACGGGGGAGCTTCCTACAATGAGCAGTTCTTC	CASSLASNGGASYNEQFF
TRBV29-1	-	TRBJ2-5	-	TGCAGCGTCACGAGAGGCCAAGAGACCCAGTACTTC	CSVTRGQETQYF
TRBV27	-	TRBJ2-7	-	TGTGCCAGCAGTTCGGGGGTAAACTACGAGCAGTACTTC	CASSSGVNYEQYF
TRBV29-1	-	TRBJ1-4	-	TGCAGCGTTATTAATGGGGTCGATGAAAAACTGTTTTTT	CSVINGVDEKLFF
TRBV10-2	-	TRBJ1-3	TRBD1	TGCGCCAGCGGCAGACAGGGAAGTCGAAACACCATATATTTT	CASGRQGSRNTIYF
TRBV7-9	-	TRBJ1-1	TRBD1	TGTGCCAGCAGCCCACGGACAGGTCAAGTCACTGAAGCTTTCTTT	CASSPRTGQVTEAFF
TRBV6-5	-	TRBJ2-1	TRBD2	TGTGCCAGCAGTTACCTAGCGGGGGGCCATGAGCAGTTCTTC	CASSYLAGGHEQFF
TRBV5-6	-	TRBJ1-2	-	TGTGCCAGCAGCTTTGGTACAGGGCACTATGGCTACACCTTC	CASSFGTGHYGYTF
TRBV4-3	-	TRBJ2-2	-	TGCGCCAGCAGGCTCAGCCCGGGGGCCAGCACCGGGGAGCTGTTTTTT	CASRLSPGASTGELFF